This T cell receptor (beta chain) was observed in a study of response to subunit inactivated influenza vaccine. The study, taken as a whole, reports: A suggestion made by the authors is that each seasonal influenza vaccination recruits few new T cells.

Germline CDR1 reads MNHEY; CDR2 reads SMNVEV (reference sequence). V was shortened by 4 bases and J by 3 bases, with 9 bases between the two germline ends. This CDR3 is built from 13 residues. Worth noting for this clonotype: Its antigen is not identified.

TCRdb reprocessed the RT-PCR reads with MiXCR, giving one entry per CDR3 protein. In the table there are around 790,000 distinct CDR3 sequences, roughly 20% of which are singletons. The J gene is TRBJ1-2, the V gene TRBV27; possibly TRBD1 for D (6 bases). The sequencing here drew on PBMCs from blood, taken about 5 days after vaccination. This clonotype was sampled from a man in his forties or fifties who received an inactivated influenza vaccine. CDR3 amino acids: CASSWGRDYGYTF. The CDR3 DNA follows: TGTGCCAGCAGTTGGGGGCGCGACTATGGCTACACCTTC.